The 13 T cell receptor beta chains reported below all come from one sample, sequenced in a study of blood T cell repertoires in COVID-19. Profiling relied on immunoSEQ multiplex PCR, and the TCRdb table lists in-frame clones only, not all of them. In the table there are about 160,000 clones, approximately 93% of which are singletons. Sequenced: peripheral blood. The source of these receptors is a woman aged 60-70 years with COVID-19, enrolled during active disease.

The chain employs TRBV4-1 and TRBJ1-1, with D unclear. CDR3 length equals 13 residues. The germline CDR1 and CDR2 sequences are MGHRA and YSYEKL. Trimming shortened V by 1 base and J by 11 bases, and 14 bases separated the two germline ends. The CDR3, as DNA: TGCGCCAGCAGCCAAGTTCTCGTGGAGAGGGCTTTCTTT. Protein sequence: CASSQVLVERAFF.

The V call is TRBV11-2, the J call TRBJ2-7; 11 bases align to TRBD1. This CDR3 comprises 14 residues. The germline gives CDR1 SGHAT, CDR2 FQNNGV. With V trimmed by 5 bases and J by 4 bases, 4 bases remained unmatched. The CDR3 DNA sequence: TGTGCCAGCAGCCGGGACAGGGGGGGATACGAGCAGTACTTC. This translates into CASSRDRGGYEQYF. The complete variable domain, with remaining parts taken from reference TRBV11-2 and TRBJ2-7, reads EAGVAQSPRYKIIEKRQSVAFWCNPISGHATLYWYQQILGQGPKLLIQFQNNGVVDDSQLPKDRFSAERLKGVDSTLKIQPAKLEDSAVYLCASSRDRGGYEQYFGPGTRLTVT.

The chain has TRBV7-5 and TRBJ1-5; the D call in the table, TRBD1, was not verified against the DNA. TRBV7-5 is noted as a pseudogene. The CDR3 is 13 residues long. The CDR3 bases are TGTGCCAACCGCGGACAGTGCAATCAGCCCCAGCATTTT. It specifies CANRGQCNQPQHF.

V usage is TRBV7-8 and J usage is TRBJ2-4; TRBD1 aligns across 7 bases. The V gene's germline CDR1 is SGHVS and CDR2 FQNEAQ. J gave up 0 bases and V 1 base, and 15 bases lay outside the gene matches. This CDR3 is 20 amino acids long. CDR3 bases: TGTGCCAGCAGCTTAGATATTTGGACAGGAGGCCTCACAGCCAAAAACATTCAGTACTTC. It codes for CASSLDIWTGGLTAKNIQYF.

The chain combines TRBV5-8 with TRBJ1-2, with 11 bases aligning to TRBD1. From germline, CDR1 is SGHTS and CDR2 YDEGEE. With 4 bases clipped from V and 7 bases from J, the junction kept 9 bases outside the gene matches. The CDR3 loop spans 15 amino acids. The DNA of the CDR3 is TGTGCCAGCAGCCCAAGGACAGGGGGCTCCGGTGGCTACACCTTC. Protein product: CASSPRTGGSGGYTF.

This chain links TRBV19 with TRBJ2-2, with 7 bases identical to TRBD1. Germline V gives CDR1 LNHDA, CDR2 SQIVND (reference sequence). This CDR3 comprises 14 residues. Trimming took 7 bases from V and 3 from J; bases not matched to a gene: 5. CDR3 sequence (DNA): TGTGCCAGTACCTTAACAGGGGACACCGGGGAGCTGTTTTTT. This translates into CASTLTGDTGELFF.

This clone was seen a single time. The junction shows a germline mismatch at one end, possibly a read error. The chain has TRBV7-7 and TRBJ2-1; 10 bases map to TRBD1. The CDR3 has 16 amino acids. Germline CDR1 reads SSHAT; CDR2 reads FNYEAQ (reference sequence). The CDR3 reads CASSPAKGQGIDEQFF. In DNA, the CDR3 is TGTGCTAGCAGCCCCGCAAAGGGACAGGGGATCGATGAGCAGTTCTTC.

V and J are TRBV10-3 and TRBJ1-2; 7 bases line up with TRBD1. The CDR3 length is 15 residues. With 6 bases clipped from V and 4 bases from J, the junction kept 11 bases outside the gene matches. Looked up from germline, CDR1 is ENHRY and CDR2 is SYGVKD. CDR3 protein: CAISEGTAVIYGYTF. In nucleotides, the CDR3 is TGTGCCATCAGCGAAGGGACAGCGGTCATCTATGGCTACACCTTC.

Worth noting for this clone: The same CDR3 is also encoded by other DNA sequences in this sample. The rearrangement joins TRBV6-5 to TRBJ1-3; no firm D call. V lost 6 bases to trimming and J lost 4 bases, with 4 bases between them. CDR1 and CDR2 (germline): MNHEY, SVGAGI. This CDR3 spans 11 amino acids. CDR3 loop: CASRQGNTIYF. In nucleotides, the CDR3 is TGTGCCAGCAGACAGGGAAACACCATATATTTT.

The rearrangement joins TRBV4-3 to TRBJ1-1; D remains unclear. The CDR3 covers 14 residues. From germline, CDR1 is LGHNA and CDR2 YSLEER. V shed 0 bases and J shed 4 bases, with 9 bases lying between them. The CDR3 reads CASSQDTEPTEAFF. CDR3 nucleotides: TGCGCCAGCAGCCAAGATACTGAGCCCACTGAAGCTTTCTTT.

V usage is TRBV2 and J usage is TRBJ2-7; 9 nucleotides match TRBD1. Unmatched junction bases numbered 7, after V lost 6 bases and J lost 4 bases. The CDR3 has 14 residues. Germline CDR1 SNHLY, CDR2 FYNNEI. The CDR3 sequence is CASRPGQGRYEQYF. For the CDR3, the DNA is TGTGCCAGCAGGCCGGGACAGGGTAGGTACGAGCAGTACTTC.

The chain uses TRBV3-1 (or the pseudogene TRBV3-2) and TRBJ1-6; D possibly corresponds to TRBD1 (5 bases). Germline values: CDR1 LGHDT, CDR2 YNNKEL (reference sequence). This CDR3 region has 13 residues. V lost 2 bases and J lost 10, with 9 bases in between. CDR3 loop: CASSQQGRSPLHF. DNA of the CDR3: TGTGCCAGCAGCCAACAGGGAAGATCACCCCTCCACTTT.

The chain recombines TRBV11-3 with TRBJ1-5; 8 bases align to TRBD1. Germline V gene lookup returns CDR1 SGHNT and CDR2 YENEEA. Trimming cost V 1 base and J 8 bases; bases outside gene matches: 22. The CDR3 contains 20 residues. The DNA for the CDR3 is TGTGCCAGCAGCTTAGTTGCCAGCAGGGGGCTGGGACCCAAAAAGGAGCCCCAGCATTTT. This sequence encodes CASSLVASRGLGPKKEPQHF.